This TCR beta chain was identified during a study of early T cells in non-severe SARS-CoV-2 infection. Overall study: Bulk RNA from unsorted whole blood was sequenced; chains were unpaired.

The V segment lost 8 bases and the J segment 11 bases; nucleotides outside the gene matches: 11. This CDR3 has 12 residues. The germline CDR1 and CDR2 sequences are MNHEY and SVGAGI. Unique molecular identifiers were added to individual cDNA molecules. TCRdb reprocessed the 5' RACE reads via MiXCR and lists one record per CDR3 protein. The profile shows under 65,000 distinct CDR3 sequences, 12% of them singletons. This clonotype was detected ten times or more. V is TRBV6-5 and J is TRBJ2-7; 8 positions agree with TRBD1. The TCR was taken from an adult who was a healthcare worker with PCR-confirmed SARS-CoV-2 infection or an uninfected control (not recorded which). The specimen was whole blood. The CDR3 DNA sequence: TGTGCCAGCGGACAGGGTACCGCCAAGGAGTACTTC. It codes for CASGQGTAKEYF.